The sequence of this TCR beta chain was determined in a study of identical twins. With regard to this clonotype: Antigen specificity is unknown.

Whole-study findings and limits: Low generation probability was overrepresented in out-of-frame alpha sequences shared by twins.

MiXCR, run by TCRdb on the 5' RACE reads, gives a single entry per CDR3 protein. Of 200,000 to 300,000 distinct CDR3 sequences listed, approximately 7% are singletons. Between the trimmed V and J ends, which lost 3 bases and 6 bases, there was a span of 14 bases. The CDR3 has 15 residues. CDR1 MGHDK and CDR2 SYGVNS come from the germline V gene. This sample was also put to use in a study of yellow fever vaccine responses in identical twins.

The material sequenced was memory (CD45RO+) T cells sorted from blood. This chain connects TRBV25-1 to TRBJ2-2, with a tentative D call TRBD2 (5 bases). The TCR originated in a woman in her late teens or twenties in good health. The CDR3 bases are TGTGCCAGCAGTGATGATAGGGCCGGGGCCGGGGAGCTGTTTTTT. It translates to CASSDDRAGAGELFF.